The present entry profiles one T cell receptor beta chain with its context. The antigen remains unidentified. Assay used: immunoSEQ multiplex PCR; TCRdb lists only in-frame clones, some missing. The sample includes some 130,000 clones, about 93% of them seen just once. The source of the sample is a study of T cell responses to AZD1222 COVID-19 vaccine. Study as a whole: Second-dose groups at about 4 or about 12 weeks were pooled. Notes on the study in general: At baseline, just a handful of AZD1222 recipients tested seropositive. Repertoires in all cases were sampled only once the peak T cell response had passed.

The CDR3 spans 12 residues. Trimming pared 4 bases from V and 3 bases from J, leaving 9 bases between. Germline V gene sequence: CDR1 GTSNPN, CDR2 SVGIG (reference sequence). This receptor was taken from an adult in good health. The input for sequencing was peripheral blood, taken on day 0 of AZD1222 vaccination. The chain recombines TRBV30 with TRBJ1-2; D call uncertain. The CDR3 nucleotides read TGTGCCTGGACCGAACAGCACTATGGCTACACCTTC. Translated, it gives CAWTEQHYGYTF.